The 19 T cell receptor beta chains listed next were all sequenced from one sample in a study of blood T cell repertoires in COVID-19. Method: immunoSEQ multiplex PCR; TCRdb's copy keeps in-frame clones and lacks some. The data show around 300,000 clones, over 75% seen once. The sequencing sample was made of PBMCs or T cells enriched from blood (not recorded which). Receptors originate from a woman aged 25-40 years who had recovered from COVID-19.

This chain connects TRBV18 to TRBJ2-7, with 9 bases that match TRBD1. The germline gives CDR1 KGHSH, CDR2 LQKENI. Trimming at V came to 3 bases and at J to 1 base, leaving 4 bases not matched to a gene. This CDR3 comprises 15 residues. DNA for the CDR3: TGTGCCAGCTCACCTACAGGGGGCGGATCCTACGAGCAGTACTTC. Translation: CASSPTGGGSYEQYF.

The chain joins TRBV5-8 to TRBJ1-1, with 7 nucleotides matching TRBD1. The CDR3 covers 18 residues. V trimming: 7 bases; J trimming: 1 base; junction bases outside the gene matches: 19. Germline V CDR1 and CDR2: SGHTS, YDEGEE. The CDR3 protein is CASPIWPLPGQTNTEAFF. The CDR3 nucleotides are TGTGCCAGCCCAATTTGGCCCCTTCCGGGACAGACGAACACTGAAGCTTTCTTT.

Comment on this clone: A read error may account for a junction end that differs from germline. The chain combines TRBV27 with TRBJ2-7; D might be TRBD1 (5 bases). Germline loops: CDR1 MNHEY, CDR2 SMNVEV (reference sequence). This CDR3 has 12 residues. The CDR3 loop is CASGFQGIEQYF. The CDR3 DNA reads TGTGCCAGCGGTTTTCAGGGAATAGAGCAGTACTTC.

This chain connects TRBV3-1 (or the pseudogene TRBV3-2) to TRBJ1-5; TRBD1 matches 8 bases. Germline CDR1 is LGHDT and CDR2 is YNNKEL (reference sequence). There are 16 residues in the CDR3. Losses at the gene ends were 4 bases for V and 0 bases for J; bases not matched to a gene: 5. The CDR3 DNA reads TGTGCCAGCAGCCGACAACAGGGGGATAGCAATCAGCCCCAGCATTTT. Amino acids: CASSRQQGDSNQPQHF.

V usage is TRBV28 and J usage is TRBJ2-1; no clear D. The V end was cut by 1 base, the J end by 8 bases, with 18 bases between. This CDR3 comprises 16 residues. Germline-derived CDR1 and CDR2 are MDHEN and SYDVKM. CDR3 sequence reads: CASSLFGGRPVHEQFF. For the CDR3, the DNA is TGTGCCAGCAGTTTATTCGGTGGGCGCCCCGTCCATGAGCAGTTCTTC.

The V gene is TRBV3-1 (or the pseudogene TRBV3-2), the J gene TRBJ2-1; 8 bases match TRBD1. With V trimmed by 0 bases and J by 0 bases, 19 bases remained unmatched. CDR1 LGHDT and CDR2 YNNKEL come from the germline V gene (reference sequence). The CDR3 has 22 amino acids. This CDR3 is CASSQDPSVTGGPASSYNEQFF. The CDR3, as DNA: TGTGCCAGCAGCCAAGATCCTAGCGTCACAGGGGGTCCTGCAAGCTCCTACAATGAGCAGTTCTTC.

This clone appeared once. The chain employs TRBV9 and TRBJ2-1; 13 bases align to TRBD2. With V trimmed by 5 bases and J by 3 bases, 2 bases remained unmatched. CDR3 length: 15 residues. Germline V gives CDR1 SGDLS, CDR2 YYNGEE. The CDR3 coding sequence is TGTGCCAGCAGTACTAGCGGGGGGGACTACAATGAGCAGTTCTTC. It yields the protein CASSTSGGDYNEQFF.

The V gene is TRBV24-1, the J gene TRBJ2-5, with a tentative D call TRBD1 (6 bases). This CDR3 comprises 14 residues. The V gene's germline CDR1 is KGHDR and CDR2 SFDVKD. Trimming took 6 bases from V and 4 from J, leaving 14 bases between them. In DNA, the CDR3 is TGTGCCACCAGTACTCCGGGACACGGAGAGACCCAGTACTTC. This sequence encodes CATSTPGHGETQYF.

The rearrangement joins TRBV7-2 to TRBJ2-1; tentatively, D is TRBD2 (5 bases). The V end was cut by 5 bases, the J end by 11 bases, with 10 bases between. CDR1 is SGHTA, CDR2 FQGNSA, per germline. CDR3 length: 11 amino acids. The DNA for the CDR3 is TGTGCCAGCAGCCAATCGGGAAAGCAGTTCTTC. Amino acids: CASSQSGKQFF. The full variable domain, completed using reference TRBV7-2 and TRBJ2-1, is GAGVSQSPSNKVTEKGKDVELRCDPISGHTALYWYRQSLGQGLEFLIYFQGNSAPDKSGLPSDRFSAERTGGSVSTLTIQRTQQEDSAVYLCASSQSGKQFFGPGTRLTVL.

This clone was seen a single time. The chain is built from TRBV5-4 and TRBJ1-2; TRBD1 might be the D (5 bases). V shed 1 base and J shed 4 bases, with 8 bases lying between them. Germline assignment: CDR1 SGHNT and CDR2 YYREEE (reference sequence). The CDR3 runs to 13 residues. As DNA, the CDR3 is TGTGCCAGCAGCTTGCCGGGACTCTATGGCTACACCTTC. It specifies CASSLPGLYGYTF.

The rearrangement uses TRBV15 and TRBJ2-5; 13 nucleotides align to TRBD2. Per the germline V gene, CDR1 is LNHNV and CDR2 is YYDKDF (reference sequence). Losses at the gene ends were 5 bases for V and 7 bases for J; bases not matched to a gene: 7. CDR3 length equals 15 residues. The CDR3 nucleotides read TGTGCCACCAGCGGAAGGACTAGCGGGAGTTCGACCCAGTACTTC. Translating gives CATSGRTSGSSTQYF.

In this sample, this clone turned up a few times. This chain uses TRBV5-5 with TRBJ1-2; D remains unclear. Germline V CDR1 and CDR2: SGHKS, YYEKEE (reference sequence). Trimming removed 4 bases from V and 4 bases from J, with 20 bases in between. This CDR3 comprises 16 residues. CDR3 in DNA: TGTGCCAGCAGCCCCCGGGAGGAGGGCGCCCTCTATGGCTACACCTTC. Its protein product is CASSPREEGALYGYTF.

This clone has just one count. The rearrangement uses TRBV11-2 and TRBJ2-7, with TRBD1 matching over 9 bases. Trimming removed 5 bases from V and 7 bases from J; junction bases left unmatched: 6. This CDR3 has 13 amino acids. Germline V lookup: CDR1 SGHAT, CDR2 FQNNGV. The CDR3: CASSLNRGREQYF. The CDR3 coding sequence is TGTGCCAGCAGCCTAAACAGGGGGCGAGAGCAGTACTTC.

The V and J genes are TRBV7-9 and TRBJ1-2; TRBD1 aligns across 7 bases. The CDR3 extends over 14 amino acids. J gave up 8 bases and V 5 bases, and 11 bases lay outside the gene matches. Germline values: CDR1 SEHNR, CDR2 FQNEAQ (reference sequence). In nucleotides, the CDR3 is TGTGCCAGCAGCCTCCGGGACAGCTCTGAAGGCTACACCTTC. Its protein is CASSLRDSSEGYTF.

This chain uses TRBV7-3 with TRBJ2-7; perhaps TRBD2 as D (5 bases). The germline CDR1 and CDR2 sequences are SGHTA and FQGTGA. The CDR3 extends over 15 amino acids. Trimming cost V 6 bases and J 0 bases, with 15 bases left between them. The CDR3 nucleotides are TGTGCCAGCAGTTATGGGAGAGGGAGCTCCTACGAGCAGTACTTC. Amino acid sequence: CASSYGRGSSYEQYF.

V usage is TRBV2 and J usage is TRBJ2-2, with TRBD2 matching over 8 bases. This CDR3 comprises 15 residues. J was trimmed by 1 base and V by 5 bases; bases with no gene match: 3. Germline-derived CDR1 and CDR2 are SNHLY and FYNNEI. The CDR3 region has the DNA TGTGCCAGCAGTATCACTAGCGGGAACACCGGGGAGCTGTTTTTT. Its protein is CASSITSGNTGELFF.

Here the CDR3 reads CASSVRLWTEAFF. The CDR3 bases are TGTGCCAGCAGCGTACGGTTATGGACTGAAGCTTTCTTT. The V gene is TRBV9, the J gene TRBJ1-1; D gene unclear. The CDR3 totals 13 residues. Per germline, CDR1 SGDLS and CDR2 YYNGEE. Trimming left V 1 base short and J 5 bases short, with 9 bases between.

The rearrangement joins TRBV27 to TRBJ1-4; 7 positions match TRBD1. J lost 6 bases, V lost 6 bases, and 7 bases had no gene match. The germline gives CDR1 MNHEY, CDR2 SMNVEV (reference sequence). The length of the CDR3 is 14 residues. CDR3 nucleotides: TGTGCCAGCAGCCCGACAGGGTGGTATGAAAAACTGTTTTTT. It encodes CASSPTGWYEKLFF. The full variable domain, rest sourced from reference TRBV27 and TRBJ1-4, is EAQVTQNPRYLITVTGKKLTVTCSQNMNHEYMSWYRQDPGLGLRQIYYSMNVEVTDKGDVPEGYKVSRKEKRNFPLILESPSPNQTSLYFCASSPTGWYEKLFFGSGTQLSVL.

This chain uses TRBV12-5 with TRBJ2-7; 8 positions match TRBD2. Germline V lookup: CDR1 LGHNT, CDR2 FRNRAP. V was clipped by 3 bases and J by 5 bases; unmatched bases: 15. CDR3 length: 17 residues. CDR3 DNA sequence: TGTGCTAGTGGTTTAAGGACTAGCAGTAGTTCTCCCGACGAGCAGTACTTC. Residues: CASGLRTSSSSPDEQYF.